The 24 T cell receptor beta chains presented below share a single source sample, sequenced in a study of shared clonotypes between healthy human individuals. Method: immunoSEQ multiplex PCR; TCRdb's copy keeps in-frame clones and lacks some. The sample holds 300,000 to 400,000 clones; roughly 84% are singletons and the top ten take about 17%. Source material: memory CD8+ T cells sorted from blood. The subset denotes: CD45RO+ cells pooled with CCR7-negative TemRA cells. The receptors shown here come from a young man in good health.

This clone occurred many times. V is TRBV18 and J is TRBJ1-2; D call uncertain. V lost 3 bases and J lost 0, with 11 bases in between. The CDR3 totals 15 residues. Germline V lookup: CDR1 KGHSH, CDR2 LQKENI. Written as DNA, the CDR3 is TGTGCCAGCTCACCGGAAACGGAAGCTAACTATGGCTACACCTTC. It specifies CASSPETEANYGYTF.

The chain is built from TRBV27 and TRBJ1-1; 9 nucleotides match TRBD1. V shed 8 bases, J shed 5 bases, and the junction held 6 bases outside the gene matches. Germline loops: CDR1 MNHEY, CDR2 SMNVEV (reference sequence). The CDR3 consists of 13 residues. In nucleotides, the CDR3 is TGTGCCAGCCACAGGGGGCCGAGGACTGAAGCTTTCTTT. Protein sequence: CASHRGPRTEAFF.

The chain carries TRBV5-6 and TRBJ2-7; D is unresolved. CDR3 length: 12 residues. Germline CDR1 is SGHDT and CDR2 is YYEEEE. V was pared by 0 bases and J by 5 bases, with 6 bases between. As DNA, the CDR3 is TGTGCCAGCAGCTTGGGAGGCGACGAGCAGTACTTC. Translation: CASSLGGDEQYF.

The chain couples TRBV6-5 to TRBJ2-5; 7 bases align to TRBD1. The CDR3 has 12 amino acids. J was trimmed by 4 bases and V by 5 bases; bases with no gene match: 1. Per the germline V gene, CDR1 is MNHEY and CDR2 is SVGAGI. The CDR3 loop is CASSRQGETQYF. The CDR3 nucleotides are TGTGCCAGCAGTAGACAGGGAGAGACCCAGTACTTC.

This clone was detected a few times. The rearrangement joins TRBV19 to TRBJ1-2; D unclear. Germline V gene sequence: CDR1 LNHDA, CDR2 SQIVND (reference sequence). This CDR3 spans 12 amino acids. Trimming cost V 4 bases and J 6 bases, with 9 bases left between them. CDR3 residues: CASSTTADGYTF. CDR3 in DNA: TGTGCCAGTAGTACCACAGCGGATGGCTACACCTTC.

The gene calls are TRBV11-2 and TRBJ2-3, with 14 positions matching TRBD2. The CDR3 has 18 amino acids. Germline V lookup: CDR1 SGHAT, CDR2 FQNNGV. Trimming took 0 bases from V and 2 from J; bases not matched to a gene: 4. DNA of the CDR3: TGTGCCAGCAGCTTAGAGGGGACTAGCGGGGGTCTCACAGATACGCAGTATTTT. Its protein product is CASSLEGTSGGLTDTQYF.

The chain uses TRBV7-9 and TRBJ2-7, with D possibly being TRBD1 (6 bases). The CDR3 contains 13 residues. Germline values: CDR1 SEHNR, CDR2 FQNEAQ (reference sequence). Trimming shortened V by 5 bases and J by 4 bases, and 12 bases separated the two germline ends. CDR3 loop: CASSQDSHYEQYF. In DNA form, the CDR3 reads TGTGCCAGCAGCCAGGACAGCCATTACGAGCAGTACTTC.

The V gene is TRBV12-5, the J gene TRBJ1-2; tentative D call: TRBD1 (5 bases). This CDR3 has 13 amino acids. Deletions cut 3 bases from V and 7 bases from J, with 12 bases between. Germline V gene lookup returns CDR1 LGHNT and CDR2 FRNRAP. CDR3 bases: TGTGCTAGTGGTTTACCACCGGGGGGTGGCTACACCTTC. Translated: CASGLPPGGGYTF. Using reference TRBV12-5 and TRBJ1-2 for the parts outside the CDR3, the full variable domain is DARVTQTPRHKVTEMGQEVTMRCQPILGHNTVFWYRQTMMQGLELLAYFRNRAPLDDSGMPKDRFSAEMPDATLATLKIQPSEPRDSAVYFCASGLPPGGGYTFGSGTRLTVV.

This clone was recorded once. The chain recombines TRBV7-9 with TRBJ2-7; 8 bases agree with TRBD2. The CDR3 contains 15 residues. J lost 0 bases, V lost 2 bases, and 3 bases had no gene match. The germline gives CDR1 SEHNR, CDR2 FQNEAQ (reference sequence). CDR3 sequence: CASSLTSGSSYEQYF. The CDR3 DNA is TGTGCCAGCAGCTTAACTAGCGGTAGCTCCTACGAGCAGTACTTC.

This clone was observed a handful of times. The J gene is TRBJ2-5, the V gene TRBV14; 10 nucleotides match TRBD1. The V segment lost 4 bases and the J segment 3 bases; nucleotides outside the gene matches: 5. The V gene's germline CDR1 is SGHDN and CDR2 FVKESK. The CDR3 is 15 amino acids. CDR3 protein: CASSLTGGWEETQYF. In DNA, the CDR3 is TGTGCCAGCAGCCTGACAGGGGGCTGGGAAGAGACCCAGTACTTC.

This clone was detected once. This chain links TRBV4-1 with TRBJ2-7; 8 bases are a match to TRBD1. The V segment lost 1 base and the J segment 2 bases; nucleotides outside the gene matches: 13. CDR1 is MGHRA, CDR2 YSYEKL, per germline. The CDR3 consists of 18 residues. The CDR3 DNA sequence: TGCGCCAGCAGCCAAGCCGGACCCCGGGACAGGCTAGCCTACGAGCAGTACTTC. Protein: CASSQAGPRDRLAYEQYF.

V is TRBV5-1 and J is TRBJ2-7; 7 nucleotides agree with TRBD2. The ends lost 4 bases at V and 0 bases at J; junction bases unmatched: 7. In germline, CDR1 is SGHRS, CDR2 YFSETQ. CDR3 size: 15 residues. The CDR3 DNA sequence: TGCGCCAGCAGCCCAGAGCGGGAACCCTCCTACGAGCAGTACTTC. Translated: CASSPEREPSYEQYF.

On this clone itself: Other DNA sequences in the sample encode the same CDR3. The J gene is TRBJ1-1, the V gene TRBV30; 8 positions match TRBD1. This CDR3 contains 15 residues. Germline assignment: CDR1 GTSNPN and CDR2 SVGIG (reference sequence). Trimming cost V 3 bases and J 1 base; bases outside gene matches: 7. The CDR3 loop is CAWSHLGQGNTEAFF. Written as DNA, the CDR3 is TGTGCCTGGAGCCACCTAGGACAGGGGAACACTGAAGCTTTCTTT.

The CDR3 loop is CASSFRTGAGMETQYF. CDR3 nucleotides: TGTGCCAGCAGCTTCCGGACAGGGGCCGGGATGGAGACCCAGTACTTC. V usage is TRBV13 and J usage is TRBJ2-5, with 9 bases lining up with TRBD1. The J segment lost 5 bases and the V segment lost 3 bases, leaving 10 bases of the junction unmatched. The CDR3 runs 16 residues. Germline V lookup: CDR1 PRHDT, CDR2 FYEKMQ (reference sequence).

The chain links TRBV28 to TRBJ2-1, with 10 positions matching TRBD2. V was pared by 3 bases and J by 4 bases, with 3 bases of the junction left unmatched. CDR1 and CDR2 (germline): MDHEN, SYDVKM. There are 15 residues in the CDR3. This CDR3 reads CASSLRTSGYNEQFF. The CDR3 DNA is TGTGCCAGCAGTTTGAGGACTAGCGGTTACAATGAGCAGTTCTTC.

The chain has TRBV9 and TRBJ2-7; tentatively, D is TRBD1 (5 bases). V lost 4 bases to trimming and J lost 0 bases, with 17 bases between them. This CDR3 has 16 residues. CDR1 and CDR2 (germline): SGDLS, YYNGEE. Here the CDR3 reads CASSLTPFDSSYEQYF. CDR3 sequence (DNA): TGTGCCAGCAGCCTTACACCTTTTGACAGCTCCTACGAGCAGTACTTC.

The rearrangement joins TRBV28 to TRBJ1-1; a weak D match, TRBD1 (6 bases). V was pared by 0 bases and J by 2 bases, with 7 bases between. The germline V gene encodes CDR1 MDHEN and CDR2 SYDVKM. The CDR3 has 14 residues. CDR3 loop: CASSLWDSNTEAFF. In DNA form, the CDR3 reads TGTGCCAGCAGTTTATGGGACAGTAACACTGAAGCTTTCTTT.

A note on this clone: This could be a read error, since a much larger clone is one nucleotide away. The rearrangement links TRBV5-4 to TRBJ1-6; D is perhaps TRBD1 (5 bases). This CDR3 is 13 amino acids long. Trimming pared 0 bases from V and 8 bases from J, leaving 6 bases between. Germline V CDR1 and CDR2: SGHNT, YYREEE (reference sequence). The CDR3 DNA sequence: TGTGCCAGCAGCTTGGGGGGGTATTCACCCCTCCACTTT. Its protein is CASSLGGYSPLHF.

The rearrangement links TRBV27 to TRBJ2-7; 9 bases map to TRBD2. Germline CDR1 is MNHEY and CDR2 is SMNVEV (reference sequence). With 0 bases clipped from V and 6 bases from J, the junction kept 6 bases outside the gene matches. The CDR3 length is 15 residues. This CDR3 reads CASSLSAGGPSEQYF. CDR3 DNA: TGTGCCAGCAGTTTATCGGCGGGAGGGCCTAGCGAGCAGTACTTC.

In the case of this clone: A read error may account for a junction end that differs from germline. V and J are TRBV6-5 and TRBJ1-2; 7 bases line up with TRBD1. The germline CDR1 and CDR2 sequences are MNHEY and SVGAGI. The CDR3 consists of 15 residues. The CDR3 nucleotides are TGTGCCAGCAGTTACTCGGAGGGGGCCTCCTTGGGCTACACCTTT. Residues: CASSYSEGASLGYTF.

This clone occurred a few times. The chain links TRBV12-5 to TRBJ1-1; no clear D gene. The CDR3 has 16 amino acids. Trimming cost V 1 base and J 7 bases, with 19 bases left between them. Germline V CDR1 and CDR2: LGHNT, FRNRAP. CDR3 bases: TGTGCTAGTGGTTTGGATGTACCGAAGGTACTCCATGAAGCTTTCTTT. Translating it yields CASGLDVPKVLHEAFF.

The V and J genes are TRBV6-5 and TRBJ2-1; TRBD2 aligns across 8 bases. J was trimmed by 4 bases and V by 7 bases; bases with no gene match: 3. Looked up from germline, CDR1 is MNHEY and CDR2 is SVGAGI. The CDR3 consists of 13 residues. The CDR3: CASKLAEYNEQFF. The CDR3 DNA is TGTGCCAGCAAACTAGCGGAATACAATGAGCAGTTCTTC.

The chain couples TRBV28 to TRBJ2-7, with D perhaps TRBD1 (6 bases). CDR1 and CDR2 from the germline V gene are MDHEN and SYDVKM. The CDR3 is 14 amino acids. Trimming left V 3 bases short and J 0 bases short, with 9 bases between. The DNA for the CDR3 is TGTGCCAGCAGTTTGAACAGGGCCTCCTACGAGCAGTACTTC. Its protein product is CASSLNRASYEQYF.

The gene calls are TRBV10-2 and TRBJ2-7; D tentatively reads TRBD1 or TRBD2 (5 bases each). The CDR3 has 15 amino acids. The V gene's germline CDR1 is WSHSY and CDR2 SAAADI. The V and J ends lost 3 bases and 5 bases respectively, with 17 bases between them. CDR3 DNA sequence: TGCGCCAGCAGTGATCGGACCGAGGGGATCCACGAGCAGTACTTC. Protein product: CASSDRTEGIHEQYF.